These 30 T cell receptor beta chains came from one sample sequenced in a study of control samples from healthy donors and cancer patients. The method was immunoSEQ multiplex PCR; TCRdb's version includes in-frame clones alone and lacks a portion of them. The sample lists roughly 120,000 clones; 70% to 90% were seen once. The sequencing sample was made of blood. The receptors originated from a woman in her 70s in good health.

CDR3 nucleotide sequence: TGTGCCAGTAGGGAAACAGGGCCCACTGAAGCTTTCTTT. Its translation is CASRETGPTEAFF. The V and J genes are TRBV19 and TRBJ1-1; a possible D gene is TRBD1 (6 bases). CDR1 and CDR2 from the germline V gene are LNHDA and SQIVND (reference sequence). CDR3 length equals 13 residues. With 6 bases removed from V and 4 bases from J, the gap between germline ends came to 12 bases.

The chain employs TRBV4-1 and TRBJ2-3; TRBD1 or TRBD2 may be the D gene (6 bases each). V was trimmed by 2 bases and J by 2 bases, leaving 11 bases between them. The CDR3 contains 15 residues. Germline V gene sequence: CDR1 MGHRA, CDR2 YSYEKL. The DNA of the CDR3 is TGCGCCAGCAGCCAACCGGAGGGGGTCACAGATACGCAGTATTTT. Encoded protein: CASSQPEGVTDTQYF.

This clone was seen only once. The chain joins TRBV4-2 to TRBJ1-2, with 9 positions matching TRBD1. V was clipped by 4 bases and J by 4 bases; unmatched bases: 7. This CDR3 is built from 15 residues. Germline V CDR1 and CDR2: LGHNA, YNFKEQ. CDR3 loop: CASSPGTGQTYGYTF. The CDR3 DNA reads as TGTGCCAGCAGCCCAGGGACAGGGCAGACCTATGGCTACACCTTC.

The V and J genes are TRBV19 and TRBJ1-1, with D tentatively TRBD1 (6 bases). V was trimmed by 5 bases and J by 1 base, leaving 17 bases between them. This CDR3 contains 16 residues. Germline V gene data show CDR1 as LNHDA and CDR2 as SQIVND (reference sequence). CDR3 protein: CASSRANREQNTEAFF. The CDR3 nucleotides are TGTGCCAGTAGTCGGGCCAACAGGGAACAGAACACTGAAGCTTTCTTT.

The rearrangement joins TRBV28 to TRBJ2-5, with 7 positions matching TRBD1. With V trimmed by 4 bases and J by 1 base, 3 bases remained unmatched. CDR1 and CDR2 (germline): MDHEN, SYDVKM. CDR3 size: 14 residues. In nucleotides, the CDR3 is TGTGCCAGCAGTTCGGGACAGAGCCAAGAGACCCAGTACTTC. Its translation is CASSSGQSQETQYF.

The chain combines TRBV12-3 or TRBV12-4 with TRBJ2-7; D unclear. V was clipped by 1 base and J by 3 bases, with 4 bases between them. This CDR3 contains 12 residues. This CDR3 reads CASSLGNYEQYF. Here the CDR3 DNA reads TGTGCCAGCAGTTTAGGAAACTACGAGCAGTACTTC.

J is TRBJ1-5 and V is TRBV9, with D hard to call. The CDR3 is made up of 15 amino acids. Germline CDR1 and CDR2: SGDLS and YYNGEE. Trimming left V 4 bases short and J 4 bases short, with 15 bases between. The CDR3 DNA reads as TGTGCCAGCAGCCGAACCGGGAGCCTTAATCAGCCCCAGCATTTT. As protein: CASSRTGSLNQPQHF.

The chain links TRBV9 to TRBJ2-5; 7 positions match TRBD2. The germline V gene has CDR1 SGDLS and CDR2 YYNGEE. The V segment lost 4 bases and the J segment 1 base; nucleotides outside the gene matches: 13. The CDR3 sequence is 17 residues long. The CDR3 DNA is TGTGCCAGCAGCCCGACCCCCTTGCCGGGGGGCCAAGAGACCCAGTACTTC. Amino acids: CASSPTPLPGGQETQYF.

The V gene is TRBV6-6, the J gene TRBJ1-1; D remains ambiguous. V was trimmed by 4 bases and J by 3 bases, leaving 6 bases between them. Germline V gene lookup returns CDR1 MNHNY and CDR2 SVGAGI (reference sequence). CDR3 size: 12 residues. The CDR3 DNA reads TGTGCCAGCAGTTCCCTAGACACTGAAGCTTTCTTT. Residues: CASSSLDTEAFF.

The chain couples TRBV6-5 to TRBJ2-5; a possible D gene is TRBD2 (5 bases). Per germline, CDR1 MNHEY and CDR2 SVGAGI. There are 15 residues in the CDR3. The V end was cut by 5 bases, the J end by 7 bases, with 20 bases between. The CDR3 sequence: CASSLSSGGRWTQYF. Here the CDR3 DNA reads TGTGCCAGCAGTCTCAGTTCGGGTGGGAGATGGACCCAGTACTTC.

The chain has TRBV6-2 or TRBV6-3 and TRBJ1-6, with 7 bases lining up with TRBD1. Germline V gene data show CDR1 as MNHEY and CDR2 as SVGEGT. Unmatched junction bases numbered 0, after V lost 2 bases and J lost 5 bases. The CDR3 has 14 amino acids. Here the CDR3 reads CASSYGTDNSPLHF. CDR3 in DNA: TGTGCCAGCAGTTACGGGACAGATAATTCACCCCTCCACTTT.

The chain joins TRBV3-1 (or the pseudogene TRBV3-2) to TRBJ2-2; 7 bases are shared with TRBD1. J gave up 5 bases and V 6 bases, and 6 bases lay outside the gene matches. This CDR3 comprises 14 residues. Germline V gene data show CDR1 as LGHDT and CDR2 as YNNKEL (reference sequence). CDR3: CASRVRGSTGELFF. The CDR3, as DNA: TGTGCCAGCAGGGTCAGGGGGTCTACCGGGGAGCTGTTTTTT.

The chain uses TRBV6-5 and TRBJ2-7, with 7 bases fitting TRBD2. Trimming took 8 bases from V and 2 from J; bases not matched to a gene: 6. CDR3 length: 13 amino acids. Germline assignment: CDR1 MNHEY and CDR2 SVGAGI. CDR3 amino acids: CASEASGTYEQYF. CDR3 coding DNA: TGTGCCAGCGAGGCTAGCGGAACCTACGAGCAGTACTTC.

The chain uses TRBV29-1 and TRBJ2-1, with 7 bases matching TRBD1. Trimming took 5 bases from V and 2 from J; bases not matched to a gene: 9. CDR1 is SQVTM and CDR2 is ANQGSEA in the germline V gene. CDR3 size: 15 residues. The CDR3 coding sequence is TGCAGCGTTTCCTGGACAGGCTCGACCTACAATGAGCAGTTCTTC. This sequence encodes CSVSWTGSTYNEQFF.

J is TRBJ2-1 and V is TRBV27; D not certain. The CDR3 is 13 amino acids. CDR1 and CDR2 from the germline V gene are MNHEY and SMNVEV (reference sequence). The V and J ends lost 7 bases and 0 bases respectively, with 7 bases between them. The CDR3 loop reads CASMRGSYNEQFF. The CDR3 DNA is TGTGCCAGCATGAGAGGCTCCTACAATGAGCAGTTCTTC.

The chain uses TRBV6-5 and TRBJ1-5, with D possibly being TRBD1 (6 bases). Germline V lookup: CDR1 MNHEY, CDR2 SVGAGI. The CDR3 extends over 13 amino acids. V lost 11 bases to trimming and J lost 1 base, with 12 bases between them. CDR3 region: CAGGDTSNQPQHF. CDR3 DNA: TGTGCCGGCGGGGACACGAGCAATCAGCCCCAGCATTTT.

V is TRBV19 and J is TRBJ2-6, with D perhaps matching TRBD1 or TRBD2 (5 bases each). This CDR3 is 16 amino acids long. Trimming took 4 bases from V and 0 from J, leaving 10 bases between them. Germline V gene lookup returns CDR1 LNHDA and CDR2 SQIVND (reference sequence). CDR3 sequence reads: CASSRAGSSGANVLTF. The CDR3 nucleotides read TGTGCCAGTAGTAGGGCAGGGAGCTCTGGGGCCAACGTCCTGACTTTC.

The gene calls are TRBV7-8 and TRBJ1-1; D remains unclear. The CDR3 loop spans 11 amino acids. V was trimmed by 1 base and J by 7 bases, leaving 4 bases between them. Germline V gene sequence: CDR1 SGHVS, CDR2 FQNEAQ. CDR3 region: CASSLELEAFF. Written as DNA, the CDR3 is TGTGCCAGCAGCTTAGAGCTTGAAGCTTTCTTT.

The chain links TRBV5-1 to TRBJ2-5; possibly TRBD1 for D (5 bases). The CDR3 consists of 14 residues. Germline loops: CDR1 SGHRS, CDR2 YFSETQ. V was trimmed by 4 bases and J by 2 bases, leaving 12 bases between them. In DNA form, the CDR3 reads TGCGCCAGCAGCCCATCAGGGCATCAAGAGACCCAGTACTTC. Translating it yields CASSPSGHQETQYF. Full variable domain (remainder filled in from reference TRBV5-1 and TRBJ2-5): KAGVTQTPRYLIKTRGQQVTLSCSPISGHRSVSWYQQTPGQGLQFLFEYFSETQRNKGNFPGRFSGRQFSNSRSEMNVSTLELGDSALYLCASSPSGHQETQYFGPGTRLLVL.

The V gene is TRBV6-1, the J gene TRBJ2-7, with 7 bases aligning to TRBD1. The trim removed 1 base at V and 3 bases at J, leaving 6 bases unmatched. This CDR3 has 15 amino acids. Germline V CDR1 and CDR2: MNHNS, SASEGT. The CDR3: CASSEGGTAFYEQYF. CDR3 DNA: TGTGCCAGCAGTGAAGGGGGGACAGCTTTCTACGAGCAGTACTTC.

The CDR3 DNA is TGTGCCACCCCAGGGCCGGCTTCTGAAGCTTTCTTT. This translates into CATPGPASEAFF. This chain uses TRBV6-6 with TRBJ1-1; perhaps TRBD1 as D (5 bases). The CDR3 length is 12 residues. Germline values: CDR1 MNHNY, CDR2 SVGAGI (reference sequence). V was shortened by 10 bases and J by 6 bases, with 15 bases between the two germline ends.

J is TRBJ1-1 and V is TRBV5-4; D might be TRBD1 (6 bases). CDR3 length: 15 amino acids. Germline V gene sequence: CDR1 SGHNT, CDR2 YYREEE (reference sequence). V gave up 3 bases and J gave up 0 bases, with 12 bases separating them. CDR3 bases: TGTGCCAGCAGCTGGGGGCAGCAGATGAACACTGAAGCTTTCTTT. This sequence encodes CASSWGQQMNTEAFF.

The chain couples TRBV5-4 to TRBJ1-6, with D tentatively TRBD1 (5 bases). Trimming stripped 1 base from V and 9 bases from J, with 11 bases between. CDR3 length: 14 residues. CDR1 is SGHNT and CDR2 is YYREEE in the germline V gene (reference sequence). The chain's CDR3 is CASSLYQGSSPLHF. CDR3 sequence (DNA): TGTGCCAGCAGCTTGTATCAGGGTAGTTCACCCCTCCACTTT.

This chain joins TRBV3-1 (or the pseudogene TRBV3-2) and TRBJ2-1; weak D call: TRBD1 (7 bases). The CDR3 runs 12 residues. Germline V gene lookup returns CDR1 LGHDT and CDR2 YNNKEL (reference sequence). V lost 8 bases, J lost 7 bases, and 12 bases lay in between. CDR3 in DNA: TGTGCCAGCCAGGGGGGTGGGAATGAGCAGTTCTTC. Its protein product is CASQGGGNEQFF.

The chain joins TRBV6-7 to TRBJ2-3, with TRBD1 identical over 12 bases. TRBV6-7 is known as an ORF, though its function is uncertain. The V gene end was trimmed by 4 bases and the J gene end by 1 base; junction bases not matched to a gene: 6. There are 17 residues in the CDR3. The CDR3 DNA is TGTGCCAGCAGTTCTCCGGGACAGGGGGCAGGCACAGATACGCAGTATTTT. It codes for CASSSPGQGAGTDTQYF.

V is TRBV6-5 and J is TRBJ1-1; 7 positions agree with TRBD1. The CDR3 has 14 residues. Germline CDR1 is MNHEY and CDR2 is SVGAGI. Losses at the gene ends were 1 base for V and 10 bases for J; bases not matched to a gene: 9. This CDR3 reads CASSYFRGEVTAFF. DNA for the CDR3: TGTGCCAGCAGTTACTTCAGGGGGGAGGTTACAGCTTTCTTT.

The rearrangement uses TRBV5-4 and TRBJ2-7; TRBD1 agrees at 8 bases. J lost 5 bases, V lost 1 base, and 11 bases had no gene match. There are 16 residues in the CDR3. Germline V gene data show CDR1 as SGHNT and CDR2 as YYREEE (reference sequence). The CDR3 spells CASSLSSTGVGHEQYF. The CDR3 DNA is TGTGCCAGCAGCTTGTCATCGACAGGGGTAGGCCACGAGCAGTACTTC.

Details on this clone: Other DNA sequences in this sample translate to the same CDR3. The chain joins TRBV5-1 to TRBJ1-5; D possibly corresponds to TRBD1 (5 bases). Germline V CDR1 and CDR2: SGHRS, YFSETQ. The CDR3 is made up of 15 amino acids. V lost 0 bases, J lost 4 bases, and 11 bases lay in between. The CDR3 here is CASSLDQGGNQPQHF. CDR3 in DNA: TGCGCCAGCAGCTTGGACCAGGGCGGGAATCAGCCCCAGCATTTT.

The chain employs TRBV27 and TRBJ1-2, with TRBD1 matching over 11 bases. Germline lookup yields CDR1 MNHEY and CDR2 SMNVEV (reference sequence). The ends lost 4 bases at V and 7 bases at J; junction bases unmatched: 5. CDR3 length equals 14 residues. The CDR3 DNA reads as TGTGCCAGCAGTTCCGGGACAGGGGGAAGTGGCTACACCTTC. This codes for CASSSGTGGSGYTF.

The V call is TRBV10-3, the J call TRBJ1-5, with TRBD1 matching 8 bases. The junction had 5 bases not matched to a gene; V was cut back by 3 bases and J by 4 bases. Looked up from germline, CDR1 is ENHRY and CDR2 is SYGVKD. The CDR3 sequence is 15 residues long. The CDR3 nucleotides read TGTGCCATCAGTGACGACAGGGGAGAGAATCAGCCCCAGCATTTT. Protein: CAISDDRGENQPQHF.